This T cell receptor (beta chain) was sequenced during a study of T cells expressing NK-cell markers. The germline V gene has CDR1 SGHKS and CDR2 YYEKEE (reference sequence). This CDR3 contains 16 residues. Details on this clonotype: What it binds is unknown.

Whole-study results and caveats: Also leading the CD3+CD56-NKG2C+ fraction in a few donors were these clonotypes. The study did not resolve the HCMV specificity of expanded NKG2C+ T cell clones.

The authors made TCR beta cDNA libraries by 5'RACE template switching. This switching added a universal primer site and UMIs. One entry per CDR3 protein, without DNA, is what TCRdb gives after re-calling the 5' RACE reads. The sample table sets out 150,000 to 160,000 distinct CDR3 sequences. This receptor was identified in a woman aged 50 to 60 in good health. Sequenced input: blood T cells: a sorted CD56 or NKG2C T cell subset, CD4+ or CD8+ T cells, or bulk PBMC T cells (not recorded which). The chain has TRBV5-5 and TRBJ1-6; TCRdb gives TRBD1 as the D gene, but with no DNA this cannot be confirmed. The CDR3 loop reads CASNWTPSSYNSPLHF.